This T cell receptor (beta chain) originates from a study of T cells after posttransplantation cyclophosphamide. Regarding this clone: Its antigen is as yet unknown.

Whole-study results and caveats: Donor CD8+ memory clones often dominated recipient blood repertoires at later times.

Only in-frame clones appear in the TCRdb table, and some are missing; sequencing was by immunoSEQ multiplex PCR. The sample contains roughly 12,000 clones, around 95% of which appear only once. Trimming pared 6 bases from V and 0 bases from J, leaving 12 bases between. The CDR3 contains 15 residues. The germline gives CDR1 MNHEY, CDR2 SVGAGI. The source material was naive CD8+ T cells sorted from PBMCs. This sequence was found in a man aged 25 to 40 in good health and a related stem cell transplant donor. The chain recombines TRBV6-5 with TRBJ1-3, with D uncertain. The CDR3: CASSSIGSSGNTIYF. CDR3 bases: TGTGCCAGCAGCTCGATAGGGAGCTCTGGAAACACCATATATTTT.